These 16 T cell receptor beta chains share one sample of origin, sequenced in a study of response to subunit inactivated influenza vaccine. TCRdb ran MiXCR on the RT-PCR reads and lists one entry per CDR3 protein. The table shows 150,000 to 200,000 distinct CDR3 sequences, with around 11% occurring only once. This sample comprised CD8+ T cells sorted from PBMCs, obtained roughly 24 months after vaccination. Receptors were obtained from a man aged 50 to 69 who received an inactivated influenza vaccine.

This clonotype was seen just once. This chain's CDR3 is CASSLVAGAVETQYF. The CDR3 nucleotides are TGTGCCAGCAGCTTAGTGGCGGGAGCGGTAGAGACCCAGTACTTC. The rearrangement links TRBV7-2 to TRBJ2-5, with 7 bases identical to TRBD2. Trimming cost V 1 base and J 4 bases; bases outside gene matches: 6. Germline lookup yields CDR1 SGHTA and CDR2 FQGNSA. This CDR3 region has 15 residues. Combining the CDR3 with reference TRBV7-2 and TRBJ2-5 gives the whole variable domain GAGVSQSPSNKVTEKGKDVELRCDPISGHTALYWYRQSLGQGLEFLIYFQGNSAPDKSGLPSDRFSAERTGGSVSTLTIQRTQQEDSAVYLCASSLVAGAVETQYFGPGTRLLVL.

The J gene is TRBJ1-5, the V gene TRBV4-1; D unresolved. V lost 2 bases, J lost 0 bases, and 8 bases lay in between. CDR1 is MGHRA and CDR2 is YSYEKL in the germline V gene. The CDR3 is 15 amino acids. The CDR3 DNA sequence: TGCGCCAGCAGCCAACAACAGAATAGCAATCAGCCCCAGCATTTT. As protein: CASSQQQNSNQPQHF.

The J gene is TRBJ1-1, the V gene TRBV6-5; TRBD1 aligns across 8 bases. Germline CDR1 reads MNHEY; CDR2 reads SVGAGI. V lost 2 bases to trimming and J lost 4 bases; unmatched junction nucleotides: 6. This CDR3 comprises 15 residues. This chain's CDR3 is CASSYISTGVTEAFF. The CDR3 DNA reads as TGTGCCAGCAGTTACATCTCGACAGGGGTCACTGAAGCTTTCTTT.

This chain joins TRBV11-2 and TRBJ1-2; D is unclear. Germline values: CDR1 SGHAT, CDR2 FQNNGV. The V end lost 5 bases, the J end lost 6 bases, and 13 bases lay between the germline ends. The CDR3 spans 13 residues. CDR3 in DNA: TGTGCCAGCAGCCTAATAGGCCGGGATGGCTACACCTTC. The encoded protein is CASSLIGRDGYTF.

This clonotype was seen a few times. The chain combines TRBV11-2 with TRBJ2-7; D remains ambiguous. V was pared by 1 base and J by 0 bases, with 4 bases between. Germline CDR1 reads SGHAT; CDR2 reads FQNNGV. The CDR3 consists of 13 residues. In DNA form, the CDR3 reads TGTGCCAGCAGCTTAGGACCCTCCTACGAGCAGTACTTC. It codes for CASSLGPSYEQYF.

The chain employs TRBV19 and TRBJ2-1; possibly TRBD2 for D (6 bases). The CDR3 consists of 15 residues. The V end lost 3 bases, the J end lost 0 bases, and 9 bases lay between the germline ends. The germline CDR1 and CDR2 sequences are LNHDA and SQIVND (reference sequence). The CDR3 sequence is CASSISGVSYNEQFF. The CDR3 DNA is TGTGCCAGTAGTATTTCGGGAGTCTCCTACAATGAGCAGTTCTTC.

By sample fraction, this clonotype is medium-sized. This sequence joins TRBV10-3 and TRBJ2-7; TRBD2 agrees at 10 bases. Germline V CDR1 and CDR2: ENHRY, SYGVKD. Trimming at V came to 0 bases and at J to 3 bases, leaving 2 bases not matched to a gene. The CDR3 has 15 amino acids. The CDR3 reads CAISESRTSGYEQYF. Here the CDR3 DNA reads TGTGCCATCAGTGAGTCTCGGACTAGCGGCTACGAGCAGTACTTC.

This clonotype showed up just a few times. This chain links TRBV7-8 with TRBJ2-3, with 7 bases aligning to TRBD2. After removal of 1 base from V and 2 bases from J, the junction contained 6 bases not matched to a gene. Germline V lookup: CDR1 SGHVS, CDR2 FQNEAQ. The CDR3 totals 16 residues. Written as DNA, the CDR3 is TGTGCCAGCAGCTTAGGGGCGGGAGTCAACACAGATACGCAGTATTTT. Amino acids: CASSLGAGVNTDTQYF.

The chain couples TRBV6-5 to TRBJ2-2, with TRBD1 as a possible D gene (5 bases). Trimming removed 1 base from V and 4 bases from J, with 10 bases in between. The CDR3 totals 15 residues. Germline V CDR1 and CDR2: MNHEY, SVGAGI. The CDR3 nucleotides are TGTGCCAGCAGTTACTACAGGTCGGGCACCGGGGAGCTGTTTTTT. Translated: CASSYYRSGTGELFF.

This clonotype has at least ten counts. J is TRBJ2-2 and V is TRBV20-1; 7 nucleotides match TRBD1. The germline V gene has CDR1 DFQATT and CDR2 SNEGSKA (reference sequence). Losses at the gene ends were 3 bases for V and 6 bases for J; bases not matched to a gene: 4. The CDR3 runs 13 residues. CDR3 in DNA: TGCAGTGCTAGGGCAGGGGGAGCCGGGGAGCTGTTTTTT. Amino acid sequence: CSARAGGAGELFF.

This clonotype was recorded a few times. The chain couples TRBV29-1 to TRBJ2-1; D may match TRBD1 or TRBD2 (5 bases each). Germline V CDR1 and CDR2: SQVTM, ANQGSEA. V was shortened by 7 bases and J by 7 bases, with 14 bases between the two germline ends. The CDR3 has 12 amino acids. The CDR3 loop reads CSDHQGRNEQFF. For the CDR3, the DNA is TGCAGCGACCACCAGGGACGTAATGAGCAGTTCTTC.

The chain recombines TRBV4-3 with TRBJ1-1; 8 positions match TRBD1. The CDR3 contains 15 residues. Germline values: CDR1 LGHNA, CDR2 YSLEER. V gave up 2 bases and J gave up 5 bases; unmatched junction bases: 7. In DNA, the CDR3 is TGCGCCAGCAGCCAACTCTCAGGGGGCAGGACTGAAGCTTTCTTT. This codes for CASSQLSGGRTEAFF.

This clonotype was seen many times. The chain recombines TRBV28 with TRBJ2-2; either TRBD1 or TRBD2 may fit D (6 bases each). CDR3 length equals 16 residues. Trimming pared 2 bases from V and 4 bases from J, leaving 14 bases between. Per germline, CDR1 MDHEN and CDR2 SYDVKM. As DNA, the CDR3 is TGTGCCAGCAGTTTACCGGGGGCAGCTTCCACCGGGGAGCTGTTTTTT. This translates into CASSLPGAASTGELFF.

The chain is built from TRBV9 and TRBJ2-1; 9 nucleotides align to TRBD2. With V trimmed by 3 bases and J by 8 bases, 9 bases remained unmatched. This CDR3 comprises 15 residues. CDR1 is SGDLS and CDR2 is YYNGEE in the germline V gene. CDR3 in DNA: TGTGCCAGCAGCGCGGGACTAGCTGGGTCTGATGAGCAGTTCTTC. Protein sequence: CASSAGLAGSDEQFF.

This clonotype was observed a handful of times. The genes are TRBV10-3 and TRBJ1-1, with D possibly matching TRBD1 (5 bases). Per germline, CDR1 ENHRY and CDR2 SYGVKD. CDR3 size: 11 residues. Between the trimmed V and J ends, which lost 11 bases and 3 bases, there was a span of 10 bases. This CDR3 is CAGGADTEAFF. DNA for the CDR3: TGTGCCGGCGGGGCTGACACTGAAGCTTTCTTT.

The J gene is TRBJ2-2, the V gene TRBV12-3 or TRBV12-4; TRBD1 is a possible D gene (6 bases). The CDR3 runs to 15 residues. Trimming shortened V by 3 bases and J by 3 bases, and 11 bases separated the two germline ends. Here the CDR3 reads CASSFDKGDTGELFF. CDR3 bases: TGTGCCAGCAGTTTTGACAAGGGGGACACCGGGGAGCTGTTTTTT.